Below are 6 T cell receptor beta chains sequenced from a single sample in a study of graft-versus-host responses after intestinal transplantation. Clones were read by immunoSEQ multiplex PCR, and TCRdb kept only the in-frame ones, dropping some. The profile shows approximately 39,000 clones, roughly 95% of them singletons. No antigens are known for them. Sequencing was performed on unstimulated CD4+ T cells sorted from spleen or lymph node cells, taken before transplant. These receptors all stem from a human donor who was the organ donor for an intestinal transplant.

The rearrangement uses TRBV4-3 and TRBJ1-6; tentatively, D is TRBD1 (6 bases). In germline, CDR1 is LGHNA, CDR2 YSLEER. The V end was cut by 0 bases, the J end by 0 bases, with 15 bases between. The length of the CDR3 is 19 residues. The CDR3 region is CASSQDVRGQSSYNSPLHF. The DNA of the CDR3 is TGCGCCAGCAGCCAAGATGTCAGGGGCCAAAGCTCCTATAATTCACCCCTCCACTTT.

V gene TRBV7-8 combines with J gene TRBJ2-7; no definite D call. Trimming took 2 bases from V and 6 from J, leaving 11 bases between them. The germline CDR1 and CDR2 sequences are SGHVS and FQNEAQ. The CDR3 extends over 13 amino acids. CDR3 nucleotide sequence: TGTGCCAGCAGCTTATCCGCTTTGGGCGAGCAGTACTTC. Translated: CASSLSALGEQYF. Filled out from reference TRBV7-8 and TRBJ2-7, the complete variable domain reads GAGVSQSPRYKVAKRGQDVALRCDPISGHVSLFWYQQALGQGPEFLTYFQNEAQLDKSGLPSDRFFAERPEGSVSTLKIQRTQQEDSAVYLCASSLSALGEQYFGPGTRLTVT.

CDR3 residues: CAISEGAGNQPQHF. CDR3 bases: TGTGCCATCAGTGAGGGGGCAGGTAATCAGCCCCAGCATTTT. This rearrangement joins TRBV10-3 to TRBJ1-5, with D tentatively TRBD1 (5 bases). The CDR3 loop spans 14 amino acids. Trimming took 2 bases from V and 4 from J, leaving 9 bases between them. CDR1 and CDR2 from the germline V gene are ENHRY and SYGVKD.

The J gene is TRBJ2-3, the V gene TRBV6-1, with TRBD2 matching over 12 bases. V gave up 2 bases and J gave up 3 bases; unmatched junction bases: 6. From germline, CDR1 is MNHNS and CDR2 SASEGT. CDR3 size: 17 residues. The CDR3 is CASSEFASGGATDTQYF. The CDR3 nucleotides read TGTGCCAGCAGTGAATTTGCTAGCGGGGGGGCTACAGATACGCAGTATTTT.

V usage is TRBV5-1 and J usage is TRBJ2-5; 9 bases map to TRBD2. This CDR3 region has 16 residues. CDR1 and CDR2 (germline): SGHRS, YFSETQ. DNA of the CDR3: TGCGCGACAGCCCCCCGACGTGCGGGGGGGCCTGGGACCCAGTACTTC. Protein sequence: CATAPRRAGGPGTQYF.

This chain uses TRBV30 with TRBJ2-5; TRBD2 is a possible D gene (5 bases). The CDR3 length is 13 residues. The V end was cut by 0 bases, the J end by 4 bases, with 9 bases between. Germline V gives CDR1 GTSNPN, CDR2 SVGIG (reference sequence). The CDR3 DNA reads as TGTGCCTGGAGTGTATCGGGGAGAGAGACCCAGTACTTC. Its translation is CAWSVSGRETQYF.